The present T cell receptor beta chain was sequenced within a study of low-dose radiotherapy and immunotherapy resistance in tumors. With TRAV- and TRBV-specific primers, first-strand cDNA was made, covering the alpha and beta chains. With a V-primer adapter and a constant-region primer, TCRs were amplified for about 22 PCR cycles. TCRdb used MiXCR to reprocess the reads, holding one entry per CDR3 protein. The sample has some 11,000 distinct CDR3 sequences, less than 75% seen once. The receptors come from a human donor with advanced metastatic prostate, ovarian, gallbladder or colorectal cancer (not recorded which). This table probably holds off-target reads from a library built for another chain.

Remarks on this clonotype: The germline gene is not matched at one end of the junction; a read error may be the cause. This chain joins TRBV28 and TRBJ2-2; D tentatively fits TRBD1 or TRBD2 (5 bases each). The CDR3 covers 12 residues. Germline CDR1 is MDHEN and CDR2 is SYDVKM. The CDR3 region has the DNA TGTGCCAGCTCTTCAGGGACCGCGGAGCTGTTTTTT. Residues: CASSSGTAELFF.